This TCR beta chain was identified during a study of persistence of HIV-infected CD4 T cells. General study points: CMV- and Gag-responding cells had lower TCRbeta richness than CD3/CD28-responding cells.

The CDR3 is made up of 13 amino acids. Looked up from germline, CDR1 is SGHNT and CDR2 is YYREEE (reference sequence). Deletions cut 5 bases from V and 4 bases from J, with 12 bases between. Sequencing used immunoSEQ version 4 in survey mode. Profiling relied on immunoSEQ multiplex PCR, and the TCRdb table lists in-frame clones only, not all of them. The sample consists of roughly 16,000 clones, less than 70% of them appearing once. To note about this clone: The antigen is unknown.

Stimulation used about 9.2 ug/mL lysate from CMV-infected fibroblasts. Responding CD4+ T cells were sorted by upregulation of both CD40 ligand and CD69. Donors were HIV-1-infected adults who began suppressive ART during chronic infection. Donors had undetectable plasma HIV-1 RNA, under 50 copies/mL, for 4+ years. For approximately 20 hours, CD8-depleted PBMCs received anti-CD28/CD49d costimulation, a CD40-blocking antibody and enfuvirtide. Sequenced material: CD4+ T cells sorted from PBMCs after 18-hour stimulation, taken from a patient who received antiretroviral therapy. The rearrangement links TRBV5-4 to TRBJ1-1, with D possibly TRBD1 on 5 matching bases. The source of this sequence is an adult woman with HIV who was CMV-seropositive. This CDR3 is CASSAAGITEAFF. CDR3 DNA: TGTGCCAGCAGTGCAGCAGGGATCACTGAAGCTTTCTTT.